Listed below are T cell receptor beta chains from one sample, sequenced in a study of T cell responses to AZD1222 COVID-19 vaccine. TCRdb's copy holds only in-frame clones and misses some; the assay was immunoSEQ multiplex PCR. Of about 140,000 clones listed, about 90% are singletons. The sample here was peripheral blood, taken on day 0 of AZD1222 vaccination. These TCRs come from an adult in good health. Both conserved end residues are part of each CDR3. The D gene is left open where the match is weak. Clone size is stated in some rows and not others, as once, few, many or a class when expanded.

CDR3aa,CDR3nt,v_gene,d_gene,j_gene,abundance
CASSTLGGLQRNTIYF,TGTGCCAGCAGCACACTAGGGGGCCTACAACGAAACACCATATATTTT,TRBV7-2,TRBD1,TRBJ1-3,-
CASRSLRASNQPQHF,TGTGCCAGTAGATCCCTGAGGGCAAGCAATCAGCCCCAGCATTTT,TRBV19,-,TRBJ1-5,-
CATRGASNQPQHF,TGTGCCACCAGGGGGGCGAGCAATCAGCCCCAGCATTTT,TRBV24-1,-,TRBJ1-5,-
CASGLVLAGGNNEQFF,TGTGCTAGTGGTTTGGTCTTGGCGGGAGGTAACAATGAGCAGTTCTTC,TRBV12-5,TRBD2,TRBJ2-1,-
CASSHSGPGHSYEQYF,TGTGCCAGCAGCCACTCGGGGCCAGGACACTCCTACGAGCAGTACTTC,TRBV5-6,-,TRBJ2-7,-
CASSQEFGRNQPQHF,TGTGCCAGCAGCCAAGAATTCGGGAGAAATCAGCCCCAGCATTTT,TRBV3-1/TRBV3-2,-,TRBJ1-5,-
CASSVGREAYEQYF,TGTGCCAGCAGCGTAGGGCGGGAGGCCTACGAGCAGTACTTC,TRBV9,TRBD2,TRBJ2-7,-
CASRPGQGGLQETQYF,TGTGCCAGCAGGCCCGGACAGGGAGGACTACAAGAGACCCAGTACTTC,TRBV27,TRBD1,TRBJ2-5,once
CASSPLDRAPGNTIYF,TGTGCCAGCTCACCACTAGACAGGGCCCCTGGAAACACCATATATTTT,TRBV18,TRBD1,TRBJ1-3,-
CASSMAGASGRYEQYF,TGTGCCAGCAGTATGGCCGGAGCTAGCGGGAGATACGAGCAGTACTTC,TRBV27,TRBD2,TRBJ2-7,few